This T cell receptor (beta chain) was sequenced for a study of CXCR3-negative and CXCR3-positive naive CD8 T cells (dated by TCRdb to between 2018 and 2020). With regard to the full study: In total, roughly 140 million TRB reads were obtained, which works out to roughly 1.5 +/- 0.3 million reads per library. Diversity and physicochemical repertoire analyses were performed on approximately 10 donors pooled from two independent experiments. The TRBV-TRBJ cluster analysis covered naive subsets from about 5 donors and memory cells from 3 donors.

TCRdb records NextSeq 550 as the sequencer. The Human TCR Profiling Kit (MiLaboratory) was used to make UMI-labeled 5' RACE TRB cDNA libraries. cDNA synthesis used the entire amount of extracted RNA, and PCR amplification then used the entire amount of cDNA produced. Libraries were prepared in parallel with an identical number of PCR cycles. From the authors' description of their analysis: About 53,000 +/- 9,400 unique UMI-labeled TRB cDNA molecules per library were extracted with MIGEC and MiXCR, with at least two reads per UMI required. An average of 40,000 +/- 10,000 functional in-frame TRB CDR3 nucleotide clonotypes without stop codons was found per library. After downsampling to 5000 UMI-labeled TRB molecules per sample, diversity metrics such as normalized Shannon-Wiener and Chao1 were calculated in VDJtools. Clonotype-size-weighted physicochemical properties of the central five CDR3 residues (interaction energy, strength, volume and Kidera factor 4) were computed in VDJtools. TCRdb reprocessed the reads, so every CDR3 protein sequence counts as one entry and DNA is not shown. These V and J calls originate from TCRdb's pipeline instead of the authors' own analysis. The table for this sample lists more than 5,500 distinct CDR3 sequences. Jointly, the top ten make up 1.9% of the sample.

This clonotype is medium-sized (0.01 to 0.1%) by its frequency; no count is available. What antigen it recognizes has not been identified. For each CD8+ T cell subset, flow sorting was done in triplicate, and 310,000 or so cells per subset went directly into RLT lysis buffer. To exclude memory contaminants, naive CD8+ T cells were stringently defined as CD45RO-CCR7+CD27+CD95-. Peripheral blood mononuclear cells were isolated from buffy coats using standard density gradient centrifugation. Naive CXCR3-negative and CXCR3-positive CD8+ T cells were flow-sorted on a FACSAria III. An RNeasy Mini Kit was used to extract total RNA from the sorted cells. From the germline V gene, CDR1 is ENHRY and CDR2 is SYGVKD. From the cysteine up to the phenylalanine, the CDR3 has a length of 16 residues. The nucleotide record is missing. General conclusions and limits of the study: Because surface CD5, which has been linked to self-reactivity in mice, was comparable between naive subsets, TCR interaction strength was also inferred from TRB CDR3 physicochemical properties. Comparably high repertoire diversity was found in both naive subsets, whereas much lower repertoire diversity was found in memory CD8+ T cells. Freshly isolated PBMCs were used for most assays because CXCR3 expression partially decreased after cryopreservation. Compared with CXCR3-negative naive cells, CXCR3-positive naive cells had TRB CDR3s with higher hydrophobicity (lower Kidera factor 4), lower energy, and higher strength and volume indices. Similar TRBV-TRBJ usage was shown by naive CXCR3-negative and CXCR3-positive cells from the same donor, whereas distinct patterns were shown by memory cells.

The sample comprised naive CXCR3+ CD8+ T cells from blood. According to the study, the label for this sample's cell subset or site signals: CD45RO-CCR7+CD27+CD95- naive CD8+ T cells expressing CXCR3 (TNR3+). This receptor was identified in a human donor in good health. Some clones in this sample may be carry-over from other donors' samples. Here the chain combines TRBV10-3 and TRBJ2-7; TCRdb's D call of TRBD1 is untestable without DNA. The CDR3 here reads CAISESRGPSSYEQYF.